Following are 22 T cell receptor beta chains from one sample sequenced in a study of OX40 agonist ivuxolimab in advanced cancers. TCRdb keeps only in-frame clones here, not all; method: immunoSEQ multiplex PCR. The data hold tens of thousands of clones, with around 85% observed a single time. Here the sequenced sample was CD4+ or CD8+ T cells sorted from blood, taken in a trial of the OX40 agonist ivuxolimab. These receptors were obtained from an adult with an advanced solid tumor such as melanoma, head and neck, liver or kidney cancer.

The chain has TRBV30 and TRBJ2-7; the D is unclear. With 2 bases removed from V and 0 bases from J, the gap between germline ends came to 17 bases. This CDR3 has 16 residues. CDR1 is GTSNPN, CDR2 SVGIG, per germline (reference sequence). DNA of the CDR3: TGTGCCTGGAGTCCCCGCTCGCGGATGGTCTCCTACGAGCAGTACTTC. It encodes CAWSPRSRMVSYEQYF.

The chain joins TRBV5-1 to TRBJ2-1; tentative D call: TRBD2 (5 bases). Germline CDR1 is SGHRS and CDR2 is YFSETQ. V was trimmed by 4 bases and J by 5 bases, leaving 16 bases between them. The CDR3 is made up of 15 amino acids. The CDR3 is CASSPWRFFDNEQFF. The CDR3 bases are TGCGCCAGCAGCCCATGGAGGTTTTTTGACAATGAGCAGTTCTTC.

The chain carries TRBV30 and TRBJ1-2; TRBD1 matches 7 bases. CDR3 length: 15 amino acids. The trim removed 2 bases at V and 4 bases at J, leaving 10 bases unmatched. The V gene's germline CDR1 is GTSNPN and CDR2 SVGIG (reference sequence). In nucleotides, the CDR3 is TGTGCCTGGAGTACGACCCACAGGGGAGGCTATGGCTACACCTTC. It encodes CAWSTTHRGGYGYTF.

The count of this clone is one. This rearrangement joins TRBV5-1 to TRBJ2-4; the D gene is possibly TRBD1 (7 bases). Germline loops: CDR1 SGHRS, CDR2 YFSETQ. The CDR3 totals 16 residues. Trimming took 4 bases from V and 8 from J, leaving 22 bases between them. The CDR3 loop is CASSDTGTARGDIQYF. For the CDR3, the DNA is TGCGCCAGCAGCGATACCGGGACAGCGAGGGGGGACATTCAGTACTTC. Full variable domain (missing parts from reference TRBV5-1 and TRBJ2-4): KAGVTQTPRYLIKTRGQQVTLSCSPISGHRSVSWYQQTPGQGLQFLFEYFSETQRNKGNFPGRFSGRQFSNSRSEMNVSTLELGDSALYLCASSDTGTARGDIQYFGAGTRLSVL.

The V call is TRBV9, the J call TRBJ2-2; D gene unclear. V lost 0 bases to trimming and J lost 6 bases, with 9 bases between them. The germline gives CDR1 SGDLS, CDR2 YYNGEE. The CDR3 contains 14 residues. The CDR3 DNA follows: TGTGCCAGCAGCGTAGGTACAGTCGCCGGGGAGCTGTTTTTT. Protein product: CASSVGTVAGELFF.

The chain employs TRBV19 and TRBJ2-7, with D perhaps matching TRBD2 (5 bases). The V gene's germline CDR1 is LNHDA and CDR2 SQIVND (reference sequence). This CDR3 is built from 14 residues. Trimming removed 2 bases at V and 2 bases at J, with 10 bases between. CDR3 protein: CASSITFGTYEQYF. CDR3 DNA: TGTGCCAGTAGTATAACCTTCGGGACCTACGAGCAGTACTTC.

The chain is built from TRBV6-5 and TRBJ2-5, with D possibly being TRBD1 (6 bases). Per germline, CDR1 MNHEY and CDR2 SVGAGI. This CDR3 has 13 residues. V was clipped by 6 bases and J by 1 base, with 9 bases between them. The CDR3 loop is CASSWDTQETQYF. Here the CDR3 DNA reads TGTGCCAGCAGCTGGGACACCCAAGAGACCCAGTACTTC.

This rearrangement joins TRBV7-9 to TRBJ1-1; no reliable D call. Trimming stripped 5 bases from V and 0 bases from J, with 10 bases between. Germline CDR1 is SEHNR and CDR2 is FQNEAQ (reference sequence). The CDR3 has 14 amino acids. This CDR3 reads CASSHRSMNTEAFF. As DNA, the CDR3 is TGTGCCAGCAGCCACCGGAGCATGAACACTGAAGCTTTCTTT.

This chain links TRBV7-2 with TRBJ2-1, with 9 bases lining up with TRBD2. Germline values: CDR1 SGHTA, CDR2 FQGNSA. V lost 5 bases and J lost 7; bases outside the gene matches: 6. The CDR3 is 14 amino acids. The CDR3 DNA sequence: TGTGCCAGCAGCACCAGGACTAGCGCAAATGAGCAGTTCTTC. It yields the protein CASSTRTSANEQFF.

J is TRBJ1-1 and V is TRBV7-9; D is unclear. The germline gives CDR1 SEHNR, CDR2 FQNEAQ (reference sequence). This CDR3 has 13 residues. V was pared by 4 bases and J by 3 bases, with 9 bases between. CDR3 region: CASSWTDDTEAFF. In DNA form, the CDR3 reads TGTGCCAGCAGCTGGACGGACGACACTGAAGCTTTCTTT.

V usage is TRBV7-3 and J usage is TRBJ2-5, with 7 bases identical to TRBD2. Germline V gives CDR1 SGHTA, CDR2 FQGTGA. The CDR3 is 15 residues long. The trim removed 5 bases at V and 4 bases at J, leaving 10 bases unmatched. The CDR3 region has the DNA TGTGCCAGCAGCGCGAGCGGGGCCTCCGGAGAGACCCAGTACTTC. Translation gives CASSASGASGETQYF.

The chain employs TRBV6-5 and TRBJ1-5; weak D call: TRBD1 (5 bases). The CDR3 is 15 amino acids. The germline V gene has CDR1 MNHEY and CDR2 SVGAGI. V was trimmed by 0 bases and J by 0 bases, leaving 6 bases between them. CDR3 nucleotides: TGTGCCAGCAGTTACTCGGGGGGTAGCAATCAGCCCCAGCATTTT. Translating it yields CASSYSGGSNQPQHF.

Of note for this clone: The germline gene is not matched at one end of the junction; a read error may be the cause. This chain links TRBV7-7 with TRBJ2-2; 7 nucleotides match TRBD2. The CDR3 extends over 17 amino acids. CDR1 SSHAT and CDR2 FNYEAQ come from the germline V gene (reference sequence). The CDR3 loop reads CASSPISAGDFTGELFF. As DNA, the CDR3 is TGTGCTAGCAGCCCCATTTCTGCGGGAGATTTCACCGGGGAGCTGTTTTTT.

V is TRBV19 and J is TRBJ2-7; tentatively, D is TRBD2 (6 bases). Trimming left V 1 base short and J 3 bases short, with 7 bases between. The CDR3 totals 13 residues. Germline assignment: CDR1 LNHDA and CDR2 SQIVND (reference sequence). CDR3 bases: TGTGCCAGTAGTATAGCGACTAGCTACGAGCAGTACTTC. This sequence encodes CASSIATSYEQYF.

V is TRBV27 and J is TRBJ1-5, with D hard to call. The ends were cut back, 6 bases at V and 0 bases at J, with 12 bases in the middle. CDR3 size: 15 residues. Germline loops: CDR1 MNHEY, CDR2 SMNVEV (reference sequence). The CDR3: CASRLQISSNQPQHF. CDR3 bases: TGTGCCAGCAGGCTTCAGATTTCTAGCAATCAGCCCCAGCATTTT.

The J gene is TRBJ2-1, the V gene TRBV18; the D is unclear. Trimming pared 3 bases from V and 7 bases from J, leaving 7 bases between. The germline CDR1 and CDR2 sequences are KGHSH and LQKENI. The length of the CDR3 is 12 residues. CDR3 nucleotide sequence: TGTGCCAGCTCACCCTACACTAATGAGCAGTTCTTC. This translates into CASSPYTNEQFF. The whole variable domain, remainder taken from reference TRBV18 and TRBJ2-1, is NAGVMQNPRHLVRRRGQEARLRCSPMKGHSHVYWYRQLPEEGLKFMVYLQKENIIDESGMPKERFSAEFPKEGPSILRIQQVVRGDSAAYFCASSPYTNEQFFGPGTRLTVL.

The rearrangement joins TRBV30 to TRBJ1-5; 7 bases fit TRBD1. The V gene's germline CDR1 is GTSNPN and CDR2 SVGIG (reference sequence). CDR3 size: 14 residues. The junction had 7 bases not matched to a gene; V was cut back by 2 bases and J by 6 bases. DNA of the CDR3: TGTGCCTGGAGTCAAAGACAGGGCTTTCAGCCCCAGCATTTT. It translates to CAWSQRQGFQPQHF.

This clone appeared a few times. The chain has TRBV6-4 and TRBJ2-3; D may be TRBD1 (5 bases). V dropped 3 bases and J dropped 2 bases, with 12 bases sitting between them. The CDR3 spans 15 residues. Germline CDR1 is MRHNA and CDR2 is SNTAGT. DNA for the CDR3: TGTGCCAGCAGTGAAGGGAAGGGGTCCACAGATACGCAGTATTTT. Translated, it gives CASSEGKGSTDTQYF.

This chain uses TRBV11-2 with TRBJ2-7; D might be TRBD2 (6 bases). This CDR3 comprises 15 residues. Germline V gives CDR1 SGHAT, CDR2 FQNNGV. V was cut by 4 bases and J by 7 bases, with 20 bases left in between. The CDR3 protein is CASSSVGSGLGEQYF. The CDR3 DNA reads as TGTGCCAGCAGCTCGGTCGGGAGTGGATTGGGGGAGCAGTACTTC.

This clone was seen a handful of times. The chain joins TRBV11-2 to TRBJ1-1; D gene unclear. CDR1 and CDR2 from the germline V gene are SGHAT and FQNNGV. This CDR3 has 12 amino acids. The V end was cut by 2 bases, the J end by 3 bases, with 4 bases between. The DNA for the CDR3 is TGTGCCAGCAGCTTACACTACACTGAAGCTTTCTTT. Translation gives CASSLHYTEAFF.

J is TRBJ2-5 and V is TRBV7-3, with no clear D. The CDR3 loop spans 14 amino acids. The germline V gene encodes CDR1 SGHTA and CDR2 FQGTGA. The ends were cut back, 2 bases at V and 2 bases at J, with 9 bases in the middle. The CDR3 here is CASSLFYGQETQYF. CDR3 sequence (DNA): TGTGCCAGCAGCTTATTTTATGGGCAAGAGACCCAGTACTTC.

The gene calls are TRBV18 and TRBJ2-1; D ambiguous. The CDR3 sequence is 12 residues long. Germline CDR1 and CDR2: KGHSH and LQKENI. Trimming cost V 0 bases and J 8 bases, with 5 bases left between them. The CDR3 is CASSPPLDEQFF. Here the CDR3 DNA reads TGTGCCAGCTCACCACCGTTGGATGAGCAGTTCTTC.